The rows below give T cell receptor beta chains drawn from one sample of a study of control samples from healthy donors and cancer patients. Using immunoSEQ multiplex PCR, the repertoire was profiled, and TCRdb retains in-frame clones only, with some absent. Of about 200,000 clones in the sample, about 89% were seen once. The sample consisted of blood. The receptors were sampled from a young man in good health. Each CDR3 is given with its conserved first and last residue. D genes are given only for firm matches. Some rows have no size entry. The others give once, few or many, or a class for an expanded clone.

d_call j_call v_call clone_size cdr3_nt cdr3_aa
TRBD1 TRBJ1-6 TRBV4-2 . TGTGCCAGCAGCCAAGAACAGGGGAAAAATAATTCACCCCTCCACTTT CASSQEQGKNNSPLHF
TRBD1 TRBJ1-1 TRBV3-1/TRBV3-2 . TGTGCCAGCAGCCTTGGGACAGGGAACACTGAAGCTTTCTTT CASSLGTGNTEAFF
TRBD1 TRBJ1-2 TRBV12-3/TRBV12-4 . TGTGCCAGCAGTCCGGGACAGGGGGATGGCTACACCTTC CASSPGQGDGYTF
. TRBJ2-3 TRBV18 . TGTGCCAGCTCACCAAGTGAAGAAACGCAGTATTTT CASSPSEETQYF
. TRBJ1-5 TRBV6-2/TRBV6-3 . TGTGCCAGCAGTTCTGTGGGTCTAGGGTCCCAGCCCCAGCATTTT CASSSVGLGSQPQHF
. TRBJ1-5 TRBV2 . TGTGCCAGCAAGGGGGTGGGTAATCAGCCCCAGCATTTT CASKGVGNQPQHF
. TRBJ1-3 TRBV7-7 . TGTGCCAGCAGCAGAAATCCGGGGGACACCATATATTTT CASSRNPGDTIYF
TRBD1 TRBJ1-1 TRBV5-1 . TGCGCCAGCAGCTTGGGGGTCGGGGCCAGGGGGCTGAGCACTGAAGCTTTCTTT CASSLGVGARGLSTEAFF
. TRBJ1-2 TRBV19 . TGTGCCAGTAGTATTAGCGGCACAGACTATGGCTACACCTTC CASSISGTDYGYTF
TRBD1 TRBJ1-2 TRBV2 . TGTGCCAGCAGAGAAACAGGGGGCAGGCCTAACTATGGCTACACCTTC CASRETGGRPNYGYTF
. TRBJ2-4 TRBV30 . TGTGCCTGGAGTCCAGACACGGGCAAAAACATTCAGTACTTC CAWSPDTGKNIQYF
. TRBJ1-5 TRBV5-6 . TGTGCCAGCAGCTTGGAGGGGGAAACCAATCAGCCCCAGCATTTT CASSLEGETNQPQHF
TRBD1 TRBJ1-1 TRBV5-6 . TGTGCCAGCAGCTTGGGTAAGGGGGCGCATGGTTTGCCTACGGCTGAAGCTTTCTTT CASSLGKGAHGLPTAEAFF
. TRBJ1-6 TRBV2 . TGTGCCAGCAGTGAACTGTCGGAAGATAATTCACCCCTCCACTTT CASSELSEDNSPLHF
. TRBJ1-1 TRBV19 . TGTGCCAGTAGTTCTCAGGCGGGACGGATGAACACTGAAGCTTTCTTT CASSSQAGRMNTEAFF
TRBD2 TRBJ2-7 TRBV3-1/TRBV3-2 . TGTGCCAGCAGTCAAAATAGCGGGGGGTACGAGCAGTACTTC CASSQNSGGYEQYF
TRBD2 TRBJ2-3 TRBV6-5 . TGTGCCAGCAGAACTAGCGGGGGGGCTACAGATACGCAGTATTTT CASRTSGGATDTQYF
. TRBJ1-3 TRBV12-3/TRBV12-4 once TGTGCCAGCAGTGATTACTCTGGAAACACCATATATTTT CASSDYSGNTIYF
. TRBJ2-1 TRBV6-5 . TGTGCCAGCACCCCGAGAATTTTGGACAATGAGCAGTTCTTC CASTPRILDNEQFF
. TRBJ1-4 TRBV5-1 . TGCGCCAGCAGGAAGGGGTCCTCGCTCGCAACTAATGAAAAACTGTTTTTT CASRKGSSLATNEKLFF
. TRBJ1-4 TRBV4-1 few TGCGCCAGCAGCCAATGGCGAGGTGAAAAACTGTTTTTT CASSQWRGEKLFF
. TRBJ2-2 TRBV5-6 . TGTGCCAGCAGCTTGGTAGGACCCGGGGAGCTGTTTTTT CASSLVGPGELFF
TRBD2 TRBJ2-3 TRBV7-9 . TGTGCCAGCTTATCGGGGGGTCGCACAGATACGCAGTATTTT CASLSGGRTDTQYF
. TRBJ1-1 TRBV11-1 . TGTGCCAGCAGCCCATTGGGGGGAATGAACACTGAAGCTTTCTTT CASSPLGGMNTEAFF
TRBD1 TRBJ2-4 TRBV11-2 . TGTGCCAGCAGCATTCCGGGACAGGGGGCAAGGCAGTACTTC CASSIPGQGARQYF
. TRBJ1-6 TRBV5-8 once TGTGCCAGCAGCTACAGTACCAATCGGGGCTATGACTCACCCCTCCACTTT CASSYSTNRGYDSPLHF
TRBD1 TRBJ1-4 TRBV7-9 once TGTGCCAGCAGCAACCGGGACAGGGTTGAAAAACTGTTTTTT CASSNRDRVEKLFF
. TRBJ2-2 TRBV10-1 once TGCGCCAGCAGTGGAGGGGCGAACACCGGGGAGCTGTTTTTT CASSGGANTGELFF
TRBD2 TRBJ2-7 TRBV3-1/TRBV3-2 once TGTGCCAGCAGTCGACTAGCGTCCGACTACGAGCAGTACTTC CASSRLASDYEQYF
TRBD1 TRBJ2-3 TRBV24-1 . TGTGCCACCAGTGATGGGACAGGCACAGATACGCAGTATTTT CATSDGTGTDTQYF
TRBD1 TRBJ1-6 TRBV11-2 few TGTGCCAGCAGTTTTAGGACAGGGGGGCCTAATTCACCCCTCCACTTT CASSFRTGGPNSPLHF
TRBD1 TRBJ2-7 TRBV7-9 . TGTGCCAGCAGCCCAAGTACAGGGGGAGTTTACTACGAGCAGTACTTC CASSPSTGGVYYEQYF
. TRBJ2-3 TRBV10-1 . TGCGCCAGCAGTGTTAGTGGGTACCTTAGCACAGATACGCAGTATTTT CASSVSGYLSTDTQYF
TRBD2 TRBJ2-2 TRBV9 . TGTGCCAGCAGCGCCTCACTAGCGGGGGGGCCCAACACCGGGGAGCTGTTTTTT CASSASLAGGPNTGELFF
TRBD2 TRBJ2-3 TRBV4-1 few TGCGCCAGCAGCCAAGATAGGGATCTAGCGGGGGGGCATACGCAGTATTTT CASSQDRDLAGGHTQYF
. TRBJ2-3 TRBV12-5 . TGTGCTAGTGGTTTGGGGGTGGGCCTGACCTACACAGATACGCAGTATTTT CASGLGVGLTYTDTQYF